The clone carrying this T cell receptor (beta chain) has more than one count but fewer than ten. The data are from a study of CD8+CD57+ T cells in acquired aplastic anemia. CDR1 is SNHLY and CDR2 is FYNNEI in the germline V gene. With 9 bases clipped from V and 4 bases from J, the junction kept 8 bases outside the gene matches. The CDR3 totals 13 residues. Genomic DNA served as template for TCR beta VDJ and CDR3 profiling. TCRdb fed the reads into MiXCR, producing one record per CDR3 protein. The sample shows just over 400,000 distinct CDR3 sequences, 55% to 70% of them seen only once. V is TRBV2 and J is TRBJ1-2; TRBD1 aligns across 7 bases. This TCR was sampled from a human donor in good health, serving as a control. Sequenced material: sorted CD4+, CD8+, or CD8+CD57+ T cells (not recorded which) from PBMCs. Here the CDR3 DNA reads TGTGCCAGTACCGGGACAGTGACCTATGGCTACACCTTC. This gives the protein CASTGTVTYGYTF.